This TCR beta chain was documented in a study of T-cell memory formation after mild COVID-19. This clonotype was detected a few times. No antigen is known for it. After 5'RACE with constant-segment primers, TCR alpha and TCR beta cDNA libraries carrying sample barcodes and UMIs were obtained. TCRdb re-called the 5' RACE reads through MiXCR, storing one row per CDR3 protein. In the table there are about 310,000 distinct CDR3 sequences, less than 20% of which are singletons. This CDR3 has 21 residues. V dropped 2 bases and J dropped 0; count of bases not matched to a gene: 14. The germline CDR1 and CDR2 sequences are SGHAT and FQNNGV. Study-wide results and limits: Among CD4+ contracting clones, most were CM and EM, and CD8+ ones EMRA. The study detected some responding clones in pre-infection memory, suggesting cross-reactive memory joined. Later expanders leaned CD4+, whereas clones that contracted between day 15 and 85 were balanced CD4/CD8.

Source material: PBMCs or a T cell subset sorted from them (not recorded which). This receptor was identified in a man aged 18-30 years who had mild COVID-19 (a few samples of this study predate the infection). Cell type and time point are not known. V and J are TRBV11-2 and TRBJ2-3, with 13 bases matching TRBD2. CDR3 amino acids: CASSLLTSGGPGFPSTDTQYF. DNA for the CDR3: TGTGCCAGCAGCTTATTGACTAGCGGGGGGCCGGGATTTCCTAGCACAGATACGCAGTATTTT.